One sample yielded the 7 T cell receptor beta chains listed below, sequenced in a study of cytomegalovirus exposure and HLA in healthy donors. PCR involved 60 Vbeta and 13 Jbeta primers. The method was immunoSEQ multiplex PCR; TCRdb's version includes in-frame clones alone and lacks a portion of them. This sample carries 150,000 to 170,000 clones, 75% to 85% of them seen once, and the ten largest clones take approximately 5.6%. Material for sequencing was PBMCs. These receptors all stem from a woman between 35 and 50 years old in good health and CMV-seropositive.

The J gene is TRBJ2-7, the V gene TRBV7-2, with unresolved D. This CDR3 is 17 amino acids long. V lost 3 bases, J lost 4 bases, and 22 bases lay in between. In germline, CDR1 is SGHTA, CDR2 FQGNSA. CDR3: CASSLDLNIEAQYEQYF. The CDR3 DNA follows: TGTGCCAGCAGCTTGGATCTAAATATCGAGGCTCAGTACGAGCAGTACTTC.

The genes are TRBV5-1 and TRBJ2-2, with 10 bases that match TRBD2. CDR3 size: 16 residues. Germline CDR1 reads SGHRS; CDR2 reads YFSETQ. V shed 4 bases, J shed 2 bases, and the junction held 5 bases outside the gene matches. In DNA, the CDR3 is TGCGCCAGCAGCCCCCTACTAGCGGGAAACACCGGGGAGCTGTTTTTT. As protein: CASSPLLAGNTGELFF.

The rearrangement joins TRBV2 to TRBJ1-5; D is uncertain. This CDR3 comprises 17 residues. Per germline, CDR1 SNHLY and CDR2 FYNNEI. Trimming stripped 6 bases from V and 0 bases from J, with 18 bases between. DNA of the CDR3: TGTGCCAGCAGCGATGAGAAAACGCCATATAGCAATCAGCCCCAGCATTTT. Translated, it gives CASSDEKTPYSNQPQHF.

This chain connects TRBV7-2 to TRBJ2-5; TRBD2 matches 9 bases. Germline CDR1 is SGHTA and CDR2 is FQGNSA. The CDR3 is 16 residues long. V lost 2 bases and J lost 6; bases outside the gene matches: 10. CDR3 protein: CASSLFAGGSSKTQYF. The CDR3 nucleotides are TGTGCCAGCAGCTTATTTGCGGGAGGGTCATCGAAGACCCAGTACTTC.

V gene TRBV2 combines with J gene TRBJ2-1; D is unclear. The V gene's germline CDR1 is SNHLY and CDR2 FYNNEI. The CDR3 totals 13 residues. The ends were cut back, 8 bases at V and 0 bases at J, with 8 bases in the middle. The CDR3 coding sequence is TGTGCCAGCTCCGCGAGCTCCTACAATGAGCAGTTCTTC. This translates into CASSASSYNEQFF.

This rearrangement joins TRBV19 to TRBJ2-3; D gene unclear. The V end lost 3 bases, the J end lost 3 bases, and 4 bases lay between the germline ends. The CDR3 consists of 12 residues. Germline assignment: CDR1 LNHDA and CDR2 SQIVND (reference sequence). CDR3 residues: CASSIATDTQYF. The CDR3 coding sequence is TGTGCCAGTAGTATCGCGACAGATACGCAGTATTTT.

The chain is built from TRBV21-1 and TRBJ2-7; the D call of TRBD2 is as the table states it, not checked on the DNA. TRBV21-1 is an annotated pseudogene. CDR3 length: 15 residues. CDR3 loop: CASSLGQRGPYEQYF. The CDR3 DNA sequence: TGTGCCAGCAGCTTGGGGCAGCGGGGCCCCTACGAGCAGTACTTC.